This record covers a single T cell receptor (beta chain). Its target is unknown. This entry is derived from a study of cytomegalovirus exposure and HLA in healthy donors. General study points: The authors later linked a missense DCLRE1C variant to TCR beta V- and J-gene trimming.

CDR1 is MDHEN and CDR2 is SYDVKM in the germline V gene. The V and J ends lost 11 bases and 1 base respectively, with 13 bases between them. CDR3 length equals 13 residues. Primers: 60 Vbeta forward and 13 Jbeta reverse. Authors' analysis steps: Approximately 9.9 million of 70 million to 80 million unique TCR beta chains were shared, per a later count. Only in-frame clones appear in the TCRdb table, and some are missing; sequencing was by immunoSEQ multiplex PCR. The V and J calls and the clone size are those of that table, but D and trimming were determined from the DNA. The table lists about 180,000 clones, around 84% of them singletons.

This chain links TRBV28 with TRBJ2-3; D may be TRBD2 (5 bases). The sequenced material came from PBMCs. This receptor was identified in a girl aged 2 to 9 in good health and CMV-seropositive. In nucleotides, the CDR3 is TGTGCCTCGGGGTTACTCGGCACAGATACGCAGTATTTT. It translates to CASGLLGTDTQYF.